The 20 T cell receptor beta chains below were found in one sample sequenced in a study of blood T cell repertoires in COVID-19. Clones were read by immunoSEQ multiplex PCR, and TCRdb kept only the in-frame ones, dropping some. This repertoire shows roughly 360,000 clones, 88% found once; its top ten account for around 0.91%. The material sequenced was PBMCs or T cells enriched from blood (not recorded which). The origin of the receptors is a woman aged 25-40 years with acute COVID-19.

This sequence joins TRBV6-5 and TRBJ2-7; 11 bases are a match to TRBD1. Germline V gene data show CDR1 as MNHEY and CDR2 as SVGAGI. V was clipped by 2 bases and J by 6 bases; unmatched bases: 6. CDR3 length equals 15 residues. The DNA for the CDR3 is TGTGCCAGCAGTTACCTGGACAGGGGGCGCGGCGAGCAGTACTTC. It encodes CASSYLDRGRGEQYF.

This sequence joins TRBV4-1 and TRBJ1-5; a weak D match, TRBD1 (5 bases). Trimming shortened V by 5 bases and J by 3 bases, and 17 bases separated the two germline ends. The CDR3 is made up of 16 amino acids. Germline CDR1 reads MGHRA; CDR2 reads YSYEKL. Here the CDR3 reads CASSFTFSGFNQPQHF. The CDR3 coding sequence is TGCGCCAGCAGCTTCACATTCTCAGGGTTCAATCAGCCCCAGCATTTT.

The genes are TRBV6-2 or TRBV6-3 and TRBJ1-2; TRBD1 matches 7 bases. The CDR3 totals 14 residues. V shed 2 bases and J 4 bases; nucleotides not matched to a gene: 4. Germline CDR1 is MNHEY and CDR2 is SVGEGT. CDR3 nucleotides: TGTGCCAGCAGTTACGCCCGGGACAGCTATGGCTACACCTTC. This gives the protein CASSYARDSYGYTF.

V usage is TRBV19 and J usage is TRBJ1-1, with D possibly being TRBD1 (6 bases). The CDR3 runs to 13 residues. V was shortened by 4 bases and J by 1 base, with 7 bases between the two germline ends. CDR1 and CDR2 from the germline V gene are LNHDA and SQIVND (reference sequence). Here the CDR3 DNA reads TGTGCCAGTAGTAAGACAGGGAACACTGAAGCTTTCTTT. As protein: CASSKTGNTEAFF.

The chain has TRBV6-5 and TRBJ1-2, with 8 bases fitting TRBD1. After removal of 6 bases from V and 5 bases from J, the junction contained 5 bases not matched to a gene. Germline V gives CDR1 MNHEY, CDR2 SVGAGI. The CDR3 has 13 residues. CDR3 sequence reads: CASSGQGGYGYTF. CDR3 coding DNA: TGTGCCAGCAGCGGACAGGGTGGTTATGGCTACACCTTC.

The table lists this clone with a count of one. This chain links TRBV7-9 with TRBJ2-5; perhaps TRBD1 as D (6 bases). Germline V CDR1 and CDR2: SEHNR, FQNEAQ (reference sequence). V lost 4 bases to trimming and J lost 8 bases, with 14 bases between them. The CDR3 length is 13 residues. The CDR3 DNA reads as TGTGCCAGCAGCTCTGAGGGGGTAGAAACCCAGTACTTC. Residues: CASSSEGVETQYF.

This chain uses TRBV19 with TRBJ2-1; D perhaps matches TRBD2 (6 bases). V was clipped by 7 bases and J by 7 bases, with 14 bases between them. Germline V gives CDR1 LNHDA, CDR2 SQIVND (reference sequence). The CDR3 consists of 13 residues. In nucleotides, the CDR3 is TGTGCCAGTAAACGGTATGGGGGGAATGAGCAGTTCTTC. Protein product: CASKRYGGNEQFF. The variable domain in full, with the rest retrieved from reference TRBV19 and TRBJ2-1, is DGGITQSPKYLFRKEGQNVTLSCEQNLNHDAMYWYRQDPGQGLRLIYYSQIVNDFQKGDIAEGYSVSREKKESFPLTVTSAQKNPTAFYLCASKRYGGNEQFFGPGTRLTVL.

This sequence joins TRBV9 and TRBJ2-2; 8 nucleotides agree with TRBD2. The CDR3 is 17 residues long. V lost 4 bases to trimming and J lost 6 bases; unmatched junction nucleotides: 14. CDR1 and CDR2 (germline): SGDLS, YYNGEE. CDR3 loop: CASSPEGQRGLAGELFF. The CDR3 DNA follows: TGTGCCAGCAGCCCCGAGGGCCAGCGGGGGTTAGCCGGGGAGCTGTTTTTT.

The chain combines TRBV5-1 with TRBJ2-3; 7 bases align to TRBD1. With V trimmed by 4 bases and J by 4 bases, 3 bases remained unmatched. This CDR3 contains 13 residues. Germline V gene sequence: CDR1 SGHRS, CDR2 YFSETQ. CDR3 DNA sequence: TGCGCCAGCAGCCTGACAGGGCCAGATACGCAGTATTTT. Amino acid sequence: CASSLTGPDTQYF.

The V gene is TRBV5-1, the J gene TRBJ2-2; possible D gene TRBD1, 5 bases. The germline V and J ends were trimmed by 4 bases and 7 bases, with 11 bases remaining between them. The germline gives CDR1 SGHRS, CDR2 YFSETQ. CDR3 length: 13 residues. CDR3 DNA sequence: TGCGCCAGCAGCCCGGACATGATCGGGGAGCTGTTTTTT. Its translation is CASSPDMIGELFF.

The chain carries TRBV6-5 and TRBJ2-1; D possibly corresponds to TRBD1 (6 bases). Trimming stripped 10 bases from V and 3 bases from J, with 13 bases between. The germline CDR1 and CDR2 sequences are MNHEY and SVGAGI. The CDR3 is 13 amino acids. CDR3 nucleotide sequence: TGTGCCATTTCCGGGACATTCTACAATGAGCAGTTCTTC. Its translation: CAISGTFYNEQFF.

The J gene is TRBJ2-2, the V gene TRBV5-1; the D gene is possibly TRBD1 (6 bases). Trimming left V 4 bases short and J 0 bases short, with 10 bases between. The CDR3 sequence is 15 residues long. CDR1 and CDR2 from the germline V gene are SGHRS and YFSETQ. Written as DNA, the CDR3 is TGCGCCAGCAGCCGCGGACAGCCGAACACCGGGGAGCTGTTTTTT. It yields the protein CASSRGQPNTGELFF.

The chain couples TRBV7-2 to TRBJ2-7; possible D gene TRBD1, 5 bases. Germline values: CDR1 SGHTA, CDR2 FQGNSA. This CDR3 is built from 14 residues. The V end was cut by 1 base, the J end by 3 bases, with 10 bases between. The CDR3 DNA reads as TGTGCCAGCAGCTTAGTGGGCAGGGACTACGAGCAGTACTTC. It codes for CASSLVGRDYEQYF.

The chain carries TRBV7-2 and TRBJ2-5, with 15 positions matching TRBD2. CDR1 is SGHTA, CDR2 FQGNSA, per germline. V lost 1 base and J lost 5; bases outside the gene matches: 5. CDR3 length: 17 residues. CDR3 sequence reads: CASSLGTSGGAGETQYF. The CDR3 nucleotides are TGTGCCAGCAGCTTAGGGACTAGCGGGGGGGCCGGGGAGACCCAGTACTTC.

The chain links TRBV5-1 to TRBJ1-2; D uncertain. The CDR3 has 14 residues. Trimming pared 4 bases from V and 2 bases from J, leaving 12 bases between. Germline CDR1 SGHRS, CDR2 YFSETQ. The CDR3 protein is CASSEMDSNYGYTF. The CDR3 DNA follows: TGCGCCAGCAGCGAAATGGACTCAAACTATGGCTACACCTTC.

This clone has a handful of counts. The chain uses TRBV24-1 and TRBJ2-3; 8 positions agree with TRBD1. This CDR3 spans 15 amino acids. Germline V gene sequence: CDR1 KGHDR, CDR2 SFDVKD. Losses at the gene ends were 6 bases for V and 4 bases for J; bases not matched to a gene: 8. Here the CDR3 DNA reads TGTGCCACCAGTATTGGGACAGGCTTCTCAGATACGCAGTATTTT. It encodes CATSIGTGFSDTQYF.

This chain links TRBV30 with TRBJ1-2, with D unclear. The germline V and J ends were trimmed by 2 bases and 8 bases, with 12 bases remaining between them. The CDR3 spans 12 residues. Germline loops: CDR1 GTSNPN, CDR2 SVGIG (reference sequence). This chain's CDR3 is CAWSSTVRGYTF. The CDR3 DNA follows: TGTGCCTGGAGTAGTACTGTTCGAGGCTACACCTTC.

V gene TRBV7-6 combines with J gene TRBJ2-7; a possible D gene is TRBD2 (7 bases). Trimming stripped 5 bases from V and 7 bases from J, with 21 bases between. Germline V gives CDR1 SGHVS, CDR2 FNYEAQ. The CDR3 spans 15 residues. The CDR3 bases are TGTGCCAGCAGCCTAGAGGGGGGGAGCCTGCGAGAGCAGTACTTC. This encodes CASSLEGGSLREQYF.

V gene TRBV6-1 combines with J gene TRBJ2-1, with D uncertain. This CDR3 comprises 13 residues. Germline-derived CDR1 and CDR2 are MNHNS and SASEGT. Trimming stripped 1 base from V and 6 bases from J, with 7 bases between. The CDR3 here is CASSEETSNEQFF. The DNA for the CDR3 is TGTGCCAGCAGTGAAGAGACAAGCAATGAGCAGTTCTTC.

The chain carries TRBV29-1 and TRBJ2-7; 7 bases align to TRBD1. This CDR3 has 15 amino acids. V shed 0 bases and J 3 bases; nucleotides not matched to a gene: 8. CDR1 is SQVTM and CDR2 is ANQGSEA in the germline V gene. The CDR3 loop reads CSVEDPNRGNYEQYF. CDR3 in DNA: TGCAGCGTTGAAGATCCTAACAGGGGAAACTACGAGCAGTACTTC.